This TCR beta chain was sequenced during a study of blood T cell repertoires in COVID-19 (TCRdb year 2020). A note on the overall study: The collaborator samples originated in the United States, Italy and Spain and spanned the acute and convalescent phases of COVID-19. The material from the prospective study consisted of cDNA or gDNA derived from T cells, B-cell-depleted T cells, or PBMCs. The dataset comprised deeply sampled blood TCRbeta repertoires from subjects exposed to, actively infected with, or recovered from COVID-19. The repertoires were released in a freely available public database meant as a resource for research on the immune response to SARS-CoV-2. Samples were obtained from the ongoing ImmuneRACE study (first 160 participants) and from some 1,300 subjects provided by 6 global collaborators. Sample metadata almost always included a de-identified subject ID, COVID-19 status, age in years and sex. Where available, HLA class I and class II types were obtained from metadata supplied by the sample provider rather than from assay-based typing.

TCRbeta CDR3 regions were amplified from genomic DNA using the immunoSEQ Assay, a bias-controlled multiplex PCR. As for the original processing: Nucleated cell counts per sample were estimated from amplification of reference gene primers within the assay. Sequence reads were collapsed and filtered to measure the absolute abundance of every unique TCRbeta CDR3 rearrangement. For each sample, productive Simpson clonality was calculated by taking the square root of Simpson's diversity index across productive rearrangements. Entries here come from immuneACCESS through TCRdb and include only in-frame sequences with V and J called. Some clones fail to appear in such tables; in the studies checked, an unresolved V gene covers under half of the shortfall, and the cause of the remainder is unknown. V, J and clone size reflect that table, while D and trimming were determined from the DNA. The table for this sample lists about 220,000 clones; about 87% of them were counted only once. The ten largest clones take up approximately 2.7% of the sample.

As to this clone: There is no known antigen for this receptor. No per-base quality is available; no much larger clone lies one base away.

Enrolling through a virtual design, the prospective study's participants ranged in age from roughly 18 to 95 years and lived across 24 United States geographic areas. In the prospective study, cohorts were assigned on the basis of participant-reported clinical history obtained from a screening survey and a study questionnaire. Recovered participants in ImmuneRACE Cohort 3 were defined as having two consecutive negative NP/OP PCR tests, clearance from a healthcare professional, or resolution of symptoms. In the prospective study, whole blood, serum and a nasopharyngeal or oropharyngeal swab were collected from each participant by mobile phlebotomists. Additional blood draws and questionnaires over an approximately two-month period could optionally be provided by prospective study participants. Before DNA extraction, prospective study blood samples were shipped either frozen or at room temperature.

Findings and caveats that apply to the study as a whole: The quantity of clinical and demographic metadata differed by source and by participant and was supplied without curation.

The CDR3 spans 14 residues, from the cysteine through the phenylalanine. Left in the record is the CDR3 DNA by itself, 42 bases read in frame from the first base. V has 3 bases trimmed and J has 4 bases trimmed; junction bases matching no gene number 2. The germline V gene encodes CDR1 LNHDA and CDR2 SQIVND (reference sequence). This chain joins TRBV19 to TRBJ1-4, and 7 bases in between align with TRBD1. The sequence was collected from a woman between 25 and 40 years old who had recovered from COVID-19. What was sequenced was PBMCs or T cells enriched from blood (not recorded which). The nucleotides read TGTGCCAGTAGTATCGGACAGGATAATGAAAAACTGTTTTTT. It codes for CASSIGQDNEKLFF.